This TCR beta chain was observed in a study of sequential checkpoint blockade in melanoma. Across the study: Patients were randomized 1:1 to nivolumab-then-ipilimumab or ipilimumab-then-nivolumab first-line. Maintenance nivolumab came after either treatment sequence.

The data were produced by immunoSEQ multiplex PCR, yet TCRdb's version contains in-frame clones alone and is incomplete. The table records tens of thousands of clones, 85% to 90% of them present only once. Treatment indicated: randomized to nivolumab then ipilimumab (arm A) or the reverse (arm B). No patient had prior DNA-damaging chemotherapy. Live CD3+CD8+ CD19− CD56− cells were sorted from PBMCs. This sequence was found in a human donor with melanoma. The material was CD8+ T cells sorted from blood (inferred from file names), obtained from a patient given nivolumab and ipilimumab in sequence.

The CDR3 reads CASSPNAGRGRITGELFF. The DNA of the CDR3 is TGTGCCAGCAGCCCAAATGCGGGGCGAGGGAGGATCACCGGGGAGCTGTTTTTT. The chain couples TRBV7-2 to TRBJ2-2, with D perhaps TRBD2 (6 bases). CDR3 length: 18 amino acids. Trimming removed 5 bases from V and 4 bases from J, with 23 bases in between. Germline lookup yields CDR1 SGHTA and CDR2 FQGNSA.